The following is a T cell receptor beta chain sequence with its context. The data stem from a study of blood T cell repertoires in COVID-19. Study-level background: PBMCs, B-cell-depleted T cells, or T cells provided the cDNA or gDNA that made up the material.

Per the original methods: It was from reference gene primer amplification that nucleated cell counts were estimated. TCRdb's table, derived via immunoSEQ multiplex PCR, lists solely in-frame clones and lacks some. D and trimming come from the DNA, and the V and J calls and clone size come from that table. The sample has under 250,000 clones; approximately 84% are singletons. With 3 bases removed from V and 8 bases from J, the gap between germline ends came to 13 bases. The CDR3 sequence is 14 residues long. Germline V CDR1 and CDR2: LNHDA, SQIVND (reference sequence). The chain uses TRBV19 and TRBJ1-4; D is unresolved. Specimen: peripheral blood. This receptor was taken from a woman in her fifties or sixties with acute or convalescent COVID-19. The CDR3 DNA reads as TGTGCCAGTAGTATTACGGGGTATGGCGAAAAACTGTTTTTT. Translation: CASSITGYGEKLFF.